The 3 T cell receptor beta chains below were found in one sample sequenced in a study of identifying expanded T cells in peripheral blood. Here immunoSEQ multiplex PCR was the method, and the copy in TCRdb shows in-frame clones only, minus some. The table has about 110,000 clones, roughly nine tenths seen once. The sequencing sample was made of blood. These receptors were collected from a person aged 18-70 years in good health.

This clone was recorded a few times. This chain uses TRBV28 with TRBJ1-1; D not resolved. This CDR3 is 12 amino acids long. Trimming stripped 6 bases from V and 0 bases from J, with 5 bases between. The V gene's germline CDR1 is MDHEN and CDR2 SYDVKM. The CDR3 bases are TGTGCCAGCAGGACTATGAACACTGAAGCTTTCTTT. Protein: CASRTMNTEAFF.

The chain is built from TRBV5-1 and TRBJ2-7; D is ambiguous. The CDR3 length is 14 residues. Trimming cost V 0 bases and J 2 bases, with 9 bases left between them. Germline assignment: CDR1 SGHRS and CDR2 YFSETQ. CDR3 protein: CASSLVGAAYEQYF. The CDR3 DNA follows: TGCGCCAGCAGCTTGGTAGGAGCTGCCTACGAGCAGTACTTC.

This clone was observed a handful of times. This same CDR3 is encoded by further DNA sequences in the sample. The CDR3, as DNA: TGTGCCAGCAGTTATAGGGGAAACACCATATATTTT. Its protein product is CASSYRGNTIYF. This chain uses TRBV6-6 with TRBJ1-3; D call uncertain. V lost 3 bases and J lost 4, with 4 bases in between. The CDR3 covers 12 residues. Germline V gene data show CDR1 as MNHNY and CDR2 as SVGAGI (reference sequence).